This T cell receptor beta chain derives from a study of blood T cells in healthy people across ages. For the second PCR, which ran for about 7 to 11 cycles, a sample-barcoded 5' primer and a J-beta primer mix were used. Each single sample gave us at least 2.5 million CDR3-containing paired-end reads. TCRdb reanalysed the 5' RACE reads using MiXCR and keeps one entry per CDR3 protein. Among roughly 1,300,000 distinct CDR3 sequences listed, approximately 60% were seen once. Germline CDR1 reads SGHDT; CDR2 reads YYEEEE. V lost 2 bases and J lost 4, with 15 bases in between. CDR3 length: 15 residues. The source material was blood. The clonotype was recovered from a man younger than 35 in good health. The chain links TRBV5-6 to TRBJ1-2; D is uncertain. The CDR3 protein is CASSFDPGISYGYTF. DNA of the CDR3: TGTGCCAGCAGCTTTGATCCAGGTATAAGCTATGGCTACACCTTC.